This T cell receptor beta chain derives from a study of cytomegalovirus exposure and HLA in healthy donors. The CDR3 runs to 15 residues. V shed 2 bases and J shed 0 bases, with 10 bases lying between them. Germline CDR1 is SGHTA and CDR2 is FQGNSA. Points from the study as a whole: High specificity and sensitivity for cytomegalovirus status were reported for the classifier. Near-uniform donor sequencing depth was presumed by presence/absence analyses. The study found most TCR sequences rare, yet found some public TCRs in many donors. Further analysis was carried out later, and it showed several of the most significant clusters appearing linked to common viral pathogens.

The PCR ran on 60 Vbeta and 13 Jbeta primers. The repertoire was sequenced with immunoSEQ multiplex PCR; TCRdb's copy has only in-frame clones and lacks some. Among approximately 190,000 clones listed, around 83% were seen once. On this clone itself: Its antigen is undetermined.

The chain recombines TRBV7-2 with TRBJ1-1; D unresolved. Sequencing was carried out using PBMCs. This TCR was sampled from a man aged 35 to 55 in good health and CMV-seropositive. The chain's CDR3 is CASSLLGVLNTEAFF. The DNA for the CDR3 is TGTGCCAGCAGCTTACTCGGGGTACTGAACACTGAAGCTTTCTTT.